This passage covers 23 T cell receptor beta chains from one sample sequenced in a study of blood T cell repertoires in COVID-19. Method: immunoSEQ multiplex PCR; TCRdb's copy keeps in-frame clones and lacks some. The sample includes 200,000 to 250,000 clones, roughly 84% of them seen just once. The sequenced sample was PBMCs or T cells enriched from blood (not recorded which). All receptors come from a man aged 25 to 45 in a cohort exposed to, infected with or recovered from COVID-19 (not recorded which).

The chain uses TRBV7-9 and TRBJ2-1; 9 bases map to TRBD2. V lost 5 bases and J lost 4; bases outside the gene matches: 3. The germline CDR1 and CDR2 sequences are SEHNR and FQNEAQ (reference sequence). The CDR3 runs 14 residues. CDR3 sequence (DNA): TGTGCCAGCAGCCCGGGACTAGCTTACAATGAGCAGTTCTTC. It specifies CASSPGLAYNEQFF.

The chain uses TRBV9 and TRBJ2-3; D is possibly TRBD2 (5 bases). This CDR3 comprises 16 residues. From germline, CDR1 is SGDLS and CDR2 YYNGEE. Trimming removed 0 bases at V and 0 bases at J, with 11 bases between. The CDR3 DNA follows: TGTGCCAGCAGCGTAGGAGGGCAGACTAGCACAGATACGCAGTATTTT. Translation gives CASSVGGQTSTDTQYF.

The genes are TRBV9 and TRBJ2-1; possibly TRBD2 for D (5 bases). CDR3 length: 16 residues. Trimming left V 0 bases short and J 6 bases short, with 16 bases between. Germline CDR1 reads SGDLS; CDR2 reads YYNGEE. Here the CDR3 DNA reads TGTGCCAGCAGCGTAGATGTGGGAGCGTTTGTCAATGAGCAGTTCTTC. It yields the protein CASSVDVGAFVNEQFF.

This chain links TRBV18 with TRBJ2-7, with 7 bases that match TRBD1. The CDR3 extends over 16 amino acids. The V segment lost 6 bases and the J segment 3 bases; nucleotides outside the gene matches: 14. In germline, CDR1 is KGHSH, CDR2 LQKENI. CDR3: CASSPLPGQRDYEQYF. The CDR3 nucleotides are TGTGCCAGCTCTCCCCTGCCGGGACAGCGAGACTACGAGCAGTACTTC.

The rearrangement uses TRBV5-1 and TRBJ1-6, with 7 bases aligning to TRBD1. Trimming cost V 3 bases and J 7 bases; bases outside gene matches: 13. The CDR3 sequence is 17 residues long. Germline V gene data show CDR1 as SGHRS and CDR2 as YFSETQ. The CDR3 sequence is CASSYQTGTGGNSPLHF. The CDR3 nucleotides read TGCGCCAGCAGCTACCAGACAGGGACTGGAGGCAATTCACCCCTCCACTTT.

The rearrangement joins TRBV4-3 to TRBJ1-2; 8 bases agree with TRBD1. The length of the CDR3 is 16 residues. In germline, CDR1 is LGHNA, CDR2 YSLEER. The junction had 10 bases not matched to a gene; V was cut back by 3 bases and J by 4 bases. DNA for the CDR3: TGCGCCAGCAGCCACGTCCCGGGACAGGAAGGCTATGGCTACACCTTC. Its translation: CASSHVPGQEGYGYTF.

This clone has a single count. The rearrangement joins TRBV5-8 to TRBJ1-2; D not certain. The CDR3 is 14 residues long. Germline lookup yields CDR1 SGHTS and CDR2 YDEGEE. The V end was cut by 0 bases, the J end by 4 bases, with 10 bases between. This CDR3 is CASSLAVAGYGYTF. The CDR3 nucleotides read TGTGCCAGCAGCTTGGCAGTAGCTGGCTATGGCTACACCTTC.

The CDR3 DNA reads as TGTGCCAGCAGCCCCGGGGGGGCAGGTGGCACTGAAGCTTTCTTT. It encodes CASSPGGAGGTEAFF. The chain carries TRBV7-2 and TRBJ1-1, with D maybe TRBD1 (6 bases). Deletions cut 5 bases from V and 4 bases from J, with 17 bases between. This CDR3 spans 15 amino acids. Germline values: CDR1 SGHTA, CDR2 FQGNSA.

This chain connects TRBV19 to TRBJ1-2; D call uncertain. Germline values: CDR1 LNHDA, CDR2 SQIVND (reference sequence). The CDR3 spans 12 residues. The V end lost 6 bases, the J end lost 7 bases, and 12 bases lay between the germline ends. The CDR3 DNA is TGTGCCAGTAGCTCCAGGTCGGCTGGCTACACCTTC. This codes for CASSSRSAGYTF.

The chain combines TRBV12-3 or TRBV12-4 with TRBJ1-1; 8 positions match TRBD1. The CDR3 is made up of 13 amino acids. After removal of 3 bases from V and 7 bases from J, the junction contained 4 bases not matched to a gene. The CDR3 here is CASSFAGQGEAFF. CDR3 sequence (DNA): TGTGCCAGCAGTTTTGCCGGACAGGGTGAAGCTTTCTTT.

This clone appeared a few times. The chain carries TRBV2 and TRBJ2-2; D may be TRBD1 (5 bases). The germline V gene encodes CDR1 SNHLY and CDR2 FYNNEI. The ends were cut back, 7 bases at V and 4 bases at J, with 16 bases in the middle. The CDR3 has 15 residues. This chain's CDR3 is CASIMGPSATGELFF. The CDR3 DNA is TGTGCCAGCATTATGGGGCCGAGTGCCACCGGGGAGCTGTTTTTT.

This clone was detected only once. The chain is built from TRBV7-6 and TRBJ2-7; possible D gene TRBD2, 5 bases. The CDR3 sequence is 14 residues long. The germline V and J ends were trimmed by 5 bases and 3 bases, with 14 bases remaining between them. Germline CDR1 reads SGHVS; CDR2 reads FNYEAQ. CDR3 DNA: TGTGCCAGCAGCCGATCGGACGGGGACTACGAGCAGTACTTC. Protein: CASSRSDGDYEQYF.

The J gene is TRBJ2-1, the V gene TRBV5-4, with D maybe TRBD2 (5 bases). V gave up 3 bases and J gave up 8 bases, with 12 bases separating them. CDR3 size: 13 residues. In germline, CDR1 is SGHNT, CDR2 YYREEE (reference sequence). The CDR3 sequence: CASSSDTGYEQFF. The CDR3 DNA reads as TGTGCCAGCAGCTCTGACACGGGATATGAGCAGTTCTTC.

DNA of the CDR3: TGTGCCAGTAGGATAACGGGACACAACACCGGGGAGCTGTTTTTT. This sequence encodes CASRITGHNTGELFF. The gene calls are TRBV19 and TRBJ2-2, with D perhaps matching TRBD1 (6 bases). CDR3 length: 15 residues. Trimming cost V 6 bases and J 2 bases, with 13 bases left between them. Germline V CDR1 and CDR2: LNHDA, SQIVND (reference sequence).

The rearrangement links TRBV6-5 to TRBJ1-2; TRBD1 agrees at 10 bases. The trim removed 6 bases at V and 2 bases at J, leaving 3 bases unmatched. CDR3 length: 14 amino acids. CDR1 and CDR2 (germline): MNHEY, SVGAGI. The CDR3 DNA is TGTGCCAGCAGCCTGGGACAGGGGAACTATGGCTACACCTTC. Translation gives CASSLGQGNYGYTF.

The V and J genes are TRBV6-2 or TRBV6-3 and TRBJ2-7; a weak D match, TRBD2 (5 bases). Germline V CDR1 and CDR2: MNHEY, SVGEGT. Trimming shortened V by 5 bases and J by 3 bases, and 17 bases separated the two germline ends. The CDR3 covers 15 residues. CDR3 region: CASSTSLVEGYEQYF. The DNA of the CDR3 is TGTGCCAGCAGTACTTCCCTTGTTGAGGGCTACGAGCAGTACTTC.

V usage is TRBV27 and J usage is TRBJ2-7; TRBD1 matches 9 bases. In germline, CDR1 is MNHEY, CDR2 SMNVEV (reference sequence). V was clipped by 3 bases and J by 6 bases; unmatched bases: 15. The CDR3 has 17 residues. CDR3 sequence (DNA): TGTGCCAGCAGTTTCATTAAGCCGGGACAGGGTACACTCGAGCAGTACTTC. It encodes CASSFIKPGQGTLEQYF.

The chain carries TRBV11-3 and TRBJ2-2; 7 nucleotides agree with TRBD1. Germline trimming cut 2 bases from V and 6 bases from J; bases unmatched to any gene: 6. CDR1 and CDR2 (germline): SGHNT, YENEEA. The CDR3 loop spans 15 amino acids. CDR3 nucleotide sequence: TGTGCCAGCAGCTTAAGGGGACAGTCCTCCGGGGAGCTGTTTTTT. It encodes CASSLRGQSSGELFF.

The chain links TRBV27 to TRBJ2-7; 7 positions agree with TRBD1. Germline CDR1 reads MNHEY; CDR2 reads SMNVEV (reference sequence). CDR3 length equals 15 residues. The V segment lost 6 bases and the J segment 2 bases; nucleotides outside the gene matches: 10. The CDR3, as DNA: TGTGCCAGCAGCTTTCTGGGACAGCTACCCTACGAGCAGTACTTC. Protein product: CASSFLGQLPYEQYF.

The CDR3 reads CASSPSPGTSGRAAYEQYF. CDR3 DNA: TGTGCCAGCAGTCCATCTCCCGGGACTAGCGGGAGGGCCGCCTACGAGCAGTACTTC. The chain uses TRBV27 and TRBJ2-7; 16 bases agree with TRBD2. CDR3 length equals 19 residues. The germline CDR1 and CDR2 sequences are MNHEY and SMNVEV (reference sequence). Trimming cost V 5 bases and J 2 bases; bases outside gene matches: 12.

V and J are TRBV7-9 and TRBJ1-2; no clear D gene. The CDR3 loop spans 10 amino acids. The germline V gene has CDR1 SEHNR and CDR2 FQNEAQ (reference sequence). V was trimmed by 3 bases and J by 6 bases, leaving 2 bases between them. CDR3 DNA: TGTGCCAGCAGCTTCGATGGCTACACCTTC. It codes for CASSFDGYTF.

The chain recombines TRBV7-9 with TRBJ2-1; possible D gene TRBD2, 5 bases. Looked up from germline, CDR1 is SEHNR and CDR2 is FQNEAQ (reference sequence). This CDR3 has 14 residues. V lost 5 bases and J 10 bases, leaving 18 bases between the germline ends. The CDR3 DNA reads as TGTGCCAGCAGCCCCCGCGGAAGTCCGGGAGAGCAGTTCTTC. Translated: CASSPRGSPGEQFF.

The V and J genes are TRBV5-4 and TRBJ2-1; tentative D call: TRBD1 (6 bases). Between the trimmed V and J ends, which lost 0 bases and 10 bases, there was a span of 14 bases. In germline, CDR1 is SGHNT, CDR2 YYREEE (reference sequence). CDR3 size: 14 residues. The CDR3 coding sequence is TGTGCCAGCAGCTTGGCCGGGGACACTGGGGAGCAGTTCTTC. Its translation: CASSLAGDTGEQFF.